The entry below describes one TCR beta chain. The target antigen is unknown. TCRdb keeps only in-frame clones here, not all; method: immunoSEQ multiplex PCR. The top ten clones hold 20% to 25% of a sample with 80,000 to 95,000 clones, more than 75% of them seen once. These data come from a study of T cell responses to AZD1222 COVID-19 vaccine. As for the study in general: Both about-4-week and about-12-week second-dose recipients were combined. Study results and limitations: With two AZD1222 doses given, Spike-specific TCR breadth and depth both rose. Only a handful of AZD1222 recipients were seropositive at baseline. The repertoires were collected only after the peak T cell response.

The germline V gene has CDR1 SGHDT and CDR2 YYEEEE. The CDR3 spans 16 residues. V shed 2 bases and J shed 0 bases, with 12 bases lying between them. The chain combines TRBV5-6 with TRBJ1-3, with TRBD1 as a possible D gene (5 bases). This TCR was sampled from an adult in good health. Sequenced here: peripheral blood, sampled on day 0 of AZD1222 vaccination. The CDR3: CASSFRQSFSGNTIYF. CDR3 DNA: TGTGCCAGCAGCTTTAGACAGTCATTCTCTGGAAACACCATATATTTT. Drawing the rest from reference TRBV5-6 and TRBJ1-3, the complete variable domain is DAGVTQSPTHLIKTRGQQVTLRCSPKSGHDTVSWYQQALGQGPQFIFQYYEEEERQRGNFPDRFSGHQFPNYSSELNVNALLLGDSALYLCASSFRQSFSGNTIYFGEGSWLTVV.